This T cell receptor (beta chain) was captured in a study of technical replicates of blood from four donors. The method was immunoSEQ multiplex PCR; TCRdb's version includes in-frame clones alone and lacks a portion of them. Counted here are 90,000 to 100,000 clones, 96% occurring once; the ten biggest clones make up roughly 0.39%. The CDR3 is 14 amino acids. CDR1 is MNHEY, CDR2 SVGAGI, per germline. V shed 2 bases and J shed 3 bases, with 10 bases lying between them. Sequencing was performed on T cells isolated from PBMCs. The genes are TRBV6-5 and TRBJ1-1, with D possibly being TRBD1 (5 bases). The TCR comes from a human donor in good health. The CDR3 nucleotides read TGTGCCAGCAGTTACAGGGACTCCGACACTGAAGCTTTCTTT. Amino acids: CASSYRDSDTEAFF.